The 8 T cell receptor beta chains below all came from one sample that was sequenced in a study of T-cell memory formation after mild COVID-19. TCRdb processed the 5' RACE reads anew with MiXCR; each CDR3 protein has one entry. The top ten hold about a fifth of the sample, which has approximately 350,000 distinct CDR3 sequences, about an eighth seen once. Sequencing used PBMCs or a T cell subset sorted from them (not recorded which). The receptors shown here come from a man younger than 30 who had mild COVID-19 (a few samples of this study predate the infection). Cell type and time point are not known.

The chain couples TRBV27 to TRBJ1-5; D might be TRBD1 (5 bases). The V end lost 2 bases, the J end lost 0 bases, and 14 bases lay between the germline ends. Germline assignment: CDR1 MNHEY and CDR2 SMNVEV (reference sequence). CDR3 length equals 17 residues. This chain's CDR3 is CASSLLRQPNSNQPQHF. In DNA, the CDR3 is TGTGCCAGCAGTTTACTCAGACAGCCGAATAGCAATCAGCCCCAGCATTTT.

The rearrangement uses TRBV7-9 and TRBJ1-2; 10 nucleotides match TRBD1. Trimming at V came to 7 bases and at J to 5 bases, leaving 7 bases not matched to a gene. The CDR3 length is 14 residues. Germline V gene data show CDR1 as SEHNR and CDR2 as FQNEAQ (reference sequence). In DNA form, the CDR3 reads TGTGCCAGCAACGCGGACAGGGGGTTGTATGGCTACACCTTC. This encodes CASNADRGLYGYTF.

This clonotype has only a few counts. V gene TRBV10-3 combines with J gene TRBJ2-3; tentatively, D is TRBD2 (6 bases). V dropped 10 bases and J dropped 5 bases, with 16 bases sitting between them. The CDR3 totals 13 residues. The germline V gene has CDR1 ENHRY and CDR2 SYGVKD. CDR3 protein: CATQGRGRDTQYF. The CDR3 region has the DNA TGTGCCACCCAAGGGCGGGGTCGAGATACGCAGTATTTT.

CDR3 residues: CASSPGSSSYNSPLHF. The DNA for the CDR3 is TGTGCCAGCAGCCCCGGGTCGAGCTCCTATAATTCACCCCTCCACTTT. The chain couples TRBV7-6 to TRBJ1-6, with D hard to call. This CDR3 region has 16 residues. Trimming shortened V by 5 bases and J by 0 bases, and 11 bases separated the two germline ends. The V gene's germline CDR1 is SGHVS and CDR2 FNYEAQ. The variable domain in full, completed from reference TRBV7-6 and TRBJ1-6, reads GAGVSQSPRYKVTKRGQDVALRCDPISGHVSLYWYRQALGQGPEFLTYFNYEAQQDKSGLPNDRFSAERPEGSISTLTIQRTEQRDSAMYRCASSPGSSSYNSPLHFGNGTRLTVT.

CDR3 bases: TGTGCCAGCAGTGCCAGACAAGAGACCCAGTACTTC. Translation gives CASSARQETQYF. J is TRBJ2-5 and V is TRBV6-1; D gene unclear. Germline CDR1 is MNHNS and CDR2 is SASEGT. CDR3 length equals 12 residues. V lost 4 bases, J lost 2 bases, and 5 bases lay in between.

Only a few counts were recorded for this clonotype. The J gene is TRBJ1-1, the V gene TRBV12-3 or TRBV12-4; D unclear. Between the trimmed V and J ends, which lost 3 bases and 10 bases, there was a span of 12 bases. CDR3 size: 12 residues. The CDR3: CASSFVGSRAFF. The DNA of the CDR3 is TGTGCCAGCAGTTTCGTTGGGTCGCGAGCTTTCTTT.

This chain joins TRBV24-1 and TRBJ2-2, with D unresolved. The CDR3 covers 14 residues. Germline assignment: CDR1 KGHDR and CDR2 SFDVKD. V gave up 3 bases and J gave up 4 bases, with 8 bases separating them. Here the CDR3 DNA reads TGTGCCACCAGTGATATGACGGGCACCGGGGAGCTGTTTTTT. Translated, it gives CATSDMTGTGELFF.

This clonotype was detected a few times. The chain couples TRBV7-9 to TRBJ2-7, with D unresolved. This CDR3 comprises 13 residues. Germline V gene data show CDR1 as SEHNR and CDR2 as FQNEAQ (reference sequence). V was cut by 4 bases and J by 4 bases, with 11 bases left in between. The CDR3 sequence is CASSSGVTYEQYF. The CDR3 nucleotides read TGTGCCAGCAGCTCTGGGGTGACATACGAGCAGTACTTC.